This entry describes one T cell receptor beta chain. This clone was recorded at least ten times. The antigen this receptor binds is unknown. The sample holds no much larger clone one base away, and base qualities are not on file. This record comes from a study of beta chain features in type 1 diabetes (dated by TCRdb to the late 2010s). About the investigation overall: Mean age, gender distribution, total cell number and subset yield did not differ between patients and healthy donors. The study compared TCRB repertoires of sorted circulating CD4+ T cell subsets between recently diagnosed type 1 diabetes patients and matched healthy donors. Regulatory and stem cell-like memory subsets were obtained from only 8 patients and about eight healthy donors, while naive and central memory subsets were obtained from all 28 donors. A total of roughly 100 million sorted cells were examined across all samples, and a strong correlation was observed between cell number per subset and RNA yield.

The entire isolated RNA was reverse transcribed using the High Capacity cDNA Reverse Transcription Kit, and thus expressed TCRB transcripts were sequenced. Naive, central memory and regulatory T cell samples underwent deep immunoSEQ sequencing, averaging about 3.3 million total reads per sample. After sorted cells were lysed in RLT buffer, RNA was extracted with DNase-treated RNeasy Micro or Mini kits, with the choice depending on cell number. Each cell subset was processed on its own to prevent cross-contamination, while patient and healthy donor samples were processed together. The immunoSEQ multiplex PCR was used to amplify TCRB sequences from cDNA, yielding 87-bp fragments that span the CDR3 region. Sequencing of the amplicons was performed on the Illumina HiSeq platform. On the authors' methods: PCR bias was computationally corrected using synthetic template baselines, reads within Hamming distance 2 were collapsed, and singletons that could not be merged were discarded. By aligning reads against IMGT, V, D and J genes, CDR3 length, and insertions or deletions at six rearrangement sites were assigned. Clonotype counts were normalized to sorted cell number within each subset before computing true diversity and Gini coefficients with the tcR R package. The overlap coefficient, calculated on TCRB nucleotide sequences, was used to quantify repertoire sharing. TCRdb retrieved this table from immuneACCESS and kept in-frame rearrangements only. Not all clones are present; in checked studies, unresolved V genes account for under half, and no reason is known for the remainder. V, J and clone size reflect that table, while D and trimming were determined from the DNA. For this sample the table gives almost 350,000 clones, of which roughly 9% were detected only once. Less than 1.2% of the sample belongs to the ten largest clones.

Each donor gave one peripheral blood draw, around 100 mL on average, collected into heparinised tubes. Naive, central memory, regulatory and stem cell-like memory CD4+ T cells were sorted on a BD FACSAria II using a panel including CD45RO, CCR7, CD25, CD127, CD95 and CD27. All sorted populations exceeded 95% purity. PBMCs were separated immediately by Lymphoprep density gradient centrifugation and were stained directly, without being cultured. So that batch effects would be minimized, each experiment stained and sorted samples in pairs, pairing one healthy donor with one patient. CDR1 LNHDA and CDR2 SQIVND were looked up in the germline V gene (reference sequence). Spanning cysteine to phenylalanine, the CDR3 consists of 15 amino acids. The entry retains the CDR3 DNA only, 45 bases that are in frame from base 1. V is reduced by 7 bases and J by 0 bases, leaving a spacing of 13 bases between them.

The study at large found these results: Sequencing cDNA rather than genomic DNA could over-represent highly expressing activated cells, although activation and CD3 levels did not differ between groups. Only small numbers of individuals were included in the HLA sub-analyses, which left unresolved whether HLA type had any influence on TCRB rearrangement. Naive, central memory and regulatory TCRB repertoires appeared to be more alike among patients than among healthy donors. A moderate but significant shortening of TCRB CDR3 length was observed in type 1 diabetes patients in all four CD4+ subsets. PCR might favor shorter templates, but patient and control samples were amplified and corrected together, so any skew would affect both groups equally. At VDJ recombination sites, type 1 diabetes patients had fewer insertions and more deleted nucleotides, which implies abnormalities in thymic rearrangement.

This receptor was taken from a man in his thirties or forties with type 1 diabetes. Input material: central memory CD4+ T cells from blood. This chain joins TRBV19 to TRBJ1-3; no confident D gene assignment can be made. The encoded CDR3 is CASKVQRNSGNTIYF. At the DNA level, the sequence is TGTGCCAGTAAAGTTCAGCGAAACTCTGGAAACACCATATATTTT.